A single sample is the source of the 29 T cell receptor beta chains below, sequenced in a study of blood T cell repertoires in COVID-19. Assay: immunoSEQ multiplex PCR; the TCRdb copy retains only in-frame clones and omits some. The sample has more than 250,000 clones; approximately 86% are singletons. The source material was peripheral blood. These TCRs come from a human donor in a cohort sampled during active COVID-19.

The chain employs TRBV20-1 and TRBJ2-7, with 8 bases identical to TRBD1. The V gene's germline CDR1 is DFQATT and CDR2 SNEGSKA (reference sequence). The CDR3 is made up of 14 amino acids. With 3 bases clipped from V and 2 bases from J, the junction kept 6 bases outside the gene matches. DNA of the CDR3: TGCAGTGCTAGTAGCCGACAGGGGACCTACGAGCAGTACTTC. Translation gives CSASSRQGTYEQYF.

In this sample, this clone turned up many times. The chain uses TRBV6-4 and TRBJ2-3, with a weak D call TRBD1 (5 bases). V dropped 3 bases and J dropped 1 base, with 11 bases sitting between them. CDR3 size: 15 residues. Germline V gene lookup returns CDR1 MRHNA and CDR2 SNTAGT. Here the CDR3 reads CASSEGVTGTDTQYF. Written as DNA, the CDR3 is TGTGCCAGCAGTGAAGGGGTCACGGGCACAGATACGCAGTATTTT.

The chain has TRBV13 and TRBJ2-7; maybe TRBD2 (6 bases). Germline CDR1 is PRHDT and CDR2 is FYEKMQ (reference sequence). V lost 5 bases to trimming and J lost 3 bases, with 14 bases between them. The CDR3 totals 14 residues. CDR3 residues: CASSRGTEVYEQYF. CDR3 bases: TGTGCCAGCAGCCGCGGGACGGAAGTCTACGAGCAGTACTTC.

The chain is built from TRBV6-5 and TRBJ2-7, with D tentatively TRBD1 (6 bases). V was pared by 6 bases and J by 3 bases, with 12 bases between. The length of the CDR3 is 13 residues. CDR1 and CDR2 (germline): MNHEY, SVGAGI. The CDR3 DNA is TGTGCCAGCAGCGCGGACAGACTCTACGAGCAGTACTTC. It translates to CASSADRLYEQYF.

J is TRBJ2-6 and V is TRBV4-1; TRBD2 agrees at 9 bases. V was pared by 4 bases and J by 4 bases, with 5 bases of the junction left unmatched. The CDR3 is 16 amino acids. Germline CDR1 and CDR2: MGHRA and YSYEKL. CDR3 amino acids: CASSRGRGRGANVLTF. The CDR3 nucleotides read TGCGCCAGCAGCCGCGGGAGGGGGCGCGGGGCCAACGTCCTGACTTTC.

This clone occurred once. The chain is built from TRBV6-2 or TRBV6-3 and TRBJ2-7, with a weak D call TRBD2 (5 bases). CDR3 size: 12 residues. The V gene lost 3 bases and the J gene lost 5 bases, with 8 bases spanning the gap. Per the germline V gene, CDR1 is MNHEY and CDR2 is SVGEGT. This CDR3 is CASSYPGNEQYF. CDR3 nucleotide sequence: TGTGCCAGCAGTTATCCCGGGAACGAGCAGTACTTC.

The chain uses TRBV5-1 and TRBJ2-5, with 13 positions matching TRBD2. CDR1 is SGHRS, CDR2 YFSETQ, per germline. CDR3 size: 16 residues. The V gene end was trimmed by 4 bases and the J gene end by 5 bases; junction bases not matched to a gene: 8. CDR3 sequence (DNA): TGCGCCAGCAGCGTAGGGACTAGCGGGAATGGGGAGACCCAGTACTTC. Its protein product is CASSVGTSGNGETQYF.

This rearrangement joins TRBV5-4 to TRBJ2-2, with D possibly matching TRBD1 (5 bases). Germline loops: CDR1 SGHNT, CDR2 YYREEE (reference sequence). Trimming stripped 0 bases from V and 4 bases from J, with 16 bases between. The CDR3 covers 17 residues. The CDR3 region is CASSLGGATPGTGELFF. In DNA form, the CDR3 reads TGTGCCAGCAGCTTGGGTGGGGCTACCCCGGGCACCGGGGAGCTGTTTTTT.

This clone was counted once. V and J are TRBV5-1 and TRBJ2-4; possible D gene TRBD2, 5 bases. The germline gives CDR1 SGHRS, CDR2 YFSETQ. Trimming pared 4 bases from V and 5 bases from J, leaving 10 bases between. CDR3 size: 13 residues. The chain's CDR3 is CASSRPGENIQYF. CDR3 DNA sequence: TGCGCCAGCAGCCGCCCCGGGGAAAACATTCAGTACTTC.

The J gene is TRBJ1-6, the V gene TRBV2, with 9 bases aligning to TRBD1. The V and J ends lost 6 bases and 5 bases, in that order; junction bases with no gene match: 5. The CDR3 totals 15 residues. Germline loops: CDR1 SNHLY, CDR2 FYNNEI. Here the CDR3 reads CASSLRDRDNSPLHF. For the CDR3, the DNA is TGTGCCAGCAGCTTAAGGGACAGGGATAATTCACCCCTCCACTTT.

The chain employs TRBV4-3 and TRBJ2-7; 7 nucleotides match TRBD1. V lost 3 bases to trimming and J lost 0 bases; unmatched junction nucleotides: 11. The CDR3 runs 17 residues. The V gene's germline CDR1 is LGHNA and CDR2 YSLEER. The CDR3 spells CASSHQWGQRSSYEQYF. The CDR3 nucleotides are TGCGCCAGCAGCCATCAATGGGGACAGAGGAGCTCCTACGAGCAGTACTTC.

The chain combines TRBV5-6 with TRBJ1-2; 12 nucleotides line up with TRBD1. The CDR3 length is 16 residues. Trimming at V came to 4 bases and at J to 6 bases, leaving 10 bases not matched to a gene. The germline gives CDR1 SGHDT, CDR2 YYEEEE. CDR3 nucleotides: TGTGCCAGCAGCGGACTCCGGGACAGGGGGCGGGATGGCTACACCTTC. Residues: CASSGLRDRGRDGYTF.

The gene calls are TRBV13 and TRBJ2-7; TRBD2 agrees at 8 bases. There are 14 residues in the CDR3. Germline V gives CDR1 PRHDT, CDR2 FYEKMQ (reference sequence). Losses at the gene ends were 3 bases for V and 4 bases for J; bases not matched to a gene: 5. CDR3: CASSLDGRGYEQYF. For the CDR3, the DNA is TGTGCCAGCAGCTTGGACGGGAGGGGTTACGAGCAGTACTTC.

This CDR3 reads CATTRSLDTEAFF. CDR3 in DNA: TGTGCCACCACCCGGAGTTTGGACACTGAAGCTTTCTTT. The chain links TRBV6-5 to TRBJ1-1; D is ambiguous. Germline CDR1 MNHEY, CDR2 SVGAGI. V lost 10 bases and J 3 bases, leaving 15 bases between the germline ends. This CDR3 is built from 13 residues.

Only one count was recorded for this clone. V usage is TRBV6-5 and J usage is TRBJ2-4, with no clear D. The germline gives CDR1 MNHEY, CDR2 SVGAGI. CDR3 length: 15 amino acids. V was clipped by 4 bases and J by 7 bases, with 17 bases between them. The CDR3 here is CASSSTFNQVNIQYF. The CDR3 bases are TGTGCCAGCAGTTCCACCTTTAATCAGGTGAACATTCAGTACTTC.

This sequence joins TRBV7-2 and TRBJ2-6; 8 nucleotides align to TRBD2. The J segment lost 4 bases and the V segment lost 3 bases, leaving 8 bases of the junction unmatched. Germline CDR1 and CDR2: SGHTA and FQGNSA. The CDR3 is 17 amino acids. The CDR3 coding sequence is TGTGCCAGCAGCTTTCGGGGGGGGGCCCCCGGGGCCAACGTCCTGACTTTC. Translation gives CASSFRGGAPGANVLTF. The complete variable domain, with remaining parts taken from reference TRBV7-2 and TRBJ2-6, reads GAGVSQSPSNKVTEKGKDVELRCDPISGHTALYWYRQSLGQGLEFLIYFQGNSAPDKSGLPSDRFSAERTGGSVSTLTIQRTQQEDSAVYLCASSFRGGAPGANVLTFGAGSRLTVL.

The rearrangement joins TRBV11-2 to TRBJ1-4; 7 bases align to TRBD1. The V and J ends lost 5 bases and 8 bases, in that order; junction bases with no gene match: 5. Germline V lookup: CDR1 SGHAT, CDR2 FQNNGV. The CDR3 runs to 13 residues. For the CDR3, the DNA is TGTGCCAGCAGCATAAGGGGGCAGGAAAAACTGTTTTTT. Translated: CASSIRGQEKLFF.

This rearrangement joins TRBV3-1 (or the pseudogene TRBV3-2) to TRBJ2-2; TRBD1 aligns across 7 bases. The CDR3 is 16 residues long. V dropped 8 bases and J dropped 0; count of bases not matched to a gene: 9. Germline values: CDR1 LGHDT, CDR2 YNNKEL (reference sequence). The CDR3 DNA sequence: TGTGCCAGCTCCGGGGACAGTGACCCGAACACCGGGGAGCTGTTTTTT. As protein: CASSGDSDPNTGELFF.

This sequence joins TRBV19 and TRBJ1-3; D uncertain. V gave up 6 bases and J gave up 2 bases, with 14 bases separating them. Germline loops: CDR1 LNHDA, CDR2 SQIVND (reference sequence). There are 15 residues in the CDR3. In DNA form, the CDR3 reads TGTGCCAGTAGCGATATCAGACTTGCTGGAAACACCATATATTTT. Its protein product is CASSDIRLAGNTIYF.

J is TRBJ2-1 and V is TRBV3-1 (or the pseudogene TRBV3-2); D might be TRBD2 (5 bases). CDR1 is LGHDT, CDR2 YNNKEL, per germline (reference sequence). CDR3 size: 13 residues. Trimming took off 2 bases at V and 9 bases at J, with 11 bases between the two ends. CDR3 sequence: CASSQISAGEQFF. The CDR3 DNA reads as TGTGCCAGCAGCCAAATCTCGGCGGGTGAGCAGTTCTTC.

V and J are TRBV5-1 and TRBJ2-7; D is perhaps TRBD2 (7 bases). Trimming removed 4 bases from V and 2 bases from J, with 16 bases in between. The length of the CDR3 is 15 residues. The germline V gene encodes CDR1 SGHRS and CDR2 YFSETQ. Here the CDR3 DNA reads TGCGCCAGCAGCCCCGGACTAGGGGGAGCCTACGAGCAGTACTTC. This gives the protein CASSPGLGGAYEQYF.

The chain uses TRBV6-5 and TRBJ2-5; D perhaps matches TRBD2 (5 bases). Trimming left V 7 bases short and J 3 bases short, with 18 bases between. Germline-derived CDR1 and CDR2 are MNHEY and SVGAGI. This CDR3 has 15 residues. The CDR3 DNA sequence: TGTGCCAGCACCCTGACTACCTGGGGAGAAGAGACCCAGTACTTC. Translating it yields CASTLTTWGEETQYF.

The chain combines TRBV18 with TRBJ2-7; 13 bases align to TRBD2. From germline, CDR1 is KGHSH and CDR2 LQKENI. This CDR3 has 16 amino acids. V shed 3 bases, J shed 1 base, and the junction held 3 bases outside the gene matches. The CDR3, as DNA: TGTGCCAGCTCACCTGTGGGACTAGCGGGGTCCTACGAGCAGTACTTC. This codes for CASSPVGLAGSYEQYF.

This sequence joins TRBV28 and TRBJ1-3; D uncertain. The CDR3 runs to 16 residues. Trimming cost V 4 bases and J 3 bases, with 16 bases left between them. Germline V gene sequence: CDR1 MDHEN, CDR2 SYDVKM. The CDR3 nucleotides are TGTGCCAGCAGTTCCAGCGGGTTGCGCGGTGGAAACACCATATATTTT. This translates into CASSSSGLRGGNTIYF. Variable domain in full (rest from reference TRBV28 and TRBJ1-3): DVKVTQSSRYLVKRTGEKVFLECVQDMDHENMFWYRQDPGLGLRLIYFSYDVKMKEKGDIPEGYSVSREKKERFSLILESASTNQTSMYLCASSSSGLRGGNTIYFGEGSWLTVV.

The gene calls are TRBV10-2 and TRBJ2-1, with 12 nucleotides matching TRBD2. V lost 7 bases, J lost 5 bases, and 6 bases stayed unmatched. In germline, CDR1 is WSHSY, CDR2 SAAADI. This CDR3 region has 15 residues. The CDR3 reads CASTILAGGDNEQFF. In DNA, the CDR3 is TGCGCCAGCACCATACTAGCGGGGGGTGACAATGAGCAGTTCTTC.

This clone was found a few times. The chain's CDR3 is CASTAGGYTF. The DNA for the CDR3 is TGTGCCAGCACGGCGGGGGGCTACACCTTC. The gene calls are TRBV2 and TRBJ1-2; D call uncertain. V lost 7 bases to trimming and J lost 8 bases, with 8 bases between them. Germline CDR1 SNHLY, CDR2 FYNNEI. This CDR3 spans 10 amino acids.

The J gene is TRBJ1-2, the V gene TRBV27; D is uncertain. V shed 3 bases and J shed 8 bases, with 13 bases lying between them. CDR3 size: 13 residues. Germline CDR1 and CDR2: MNHEY and SMNVEV (reference sequence). The CDR3 here is CASSLADNHGYTF. In DNA form, the CDR3 reads TGTGCCAGCAGTTTGGCCGATAACCACGGCTACACCTTC.

The chain employs TRBV7-8 and TRBJ2-7, with TRBD1 identical over 7 bases. The CDR3 sequence is 15 residues long. After removal of 1 base from V and 5 bases from J, the junction contained 8 bases not matched to a gene. From germline, CDR1 is SGHVS and CDR2 FQNEAQ. DNA for the CDR3: TGTGCCAGCAGCTTAGACAGGGGATATTCCGACGAGCAGTACTTC. Residues: CASSLDRGYSDEQYF. The variable domain in full, with the rest retrieved from reference TRBV7-8 and TRBJ2-7, is GAGVSQSPRYKVAKRGQDVALRCDPISGHVSLFWYQQALGQGPEFLTYFQNEAQLDKSGLPSDRFFAERPEGSVSTLKIQRTQQEDSAVYLCASSLDRGYSDEQYFGPGTRLTVT.

On this clone itself: Mismatch with germline at one junction end may stem from a read error. CDR3 nucleotide sequence: TGTGCCAGCAGCGTAGGACAGCTCCGGTCCTACGAGCAGTACTTC. This gives the protein CASSVGQLRSYEQYF. The chain has TRBV13 and TRBJ2-7, with TRBD1 as a possible D gene (6 bases). CDR1 and CDR2 from the germline V gene are PRHDT and FYEKMQ (reference sequence). The CDR3 contains 15 residues.